This entry lists 8 T cell receptor beta chains sequenced from one sample in a study of cytomegalovirus exposure and HLA in healthy donors. PCR used 60 Vbeta primers and 13 Jbeta primers. Generated by immunoSEQ multiplex PCR, the TCRdb table keeps only in-frame clones and is missing some. The listing records more than 130,000 clones. Specimen: PBMCs. These receptors were taken from a man aged 35 to 55 in good health and CMV-seronegative.

V is TRBV6-1 and J is TRBJ2-7; D remains unclear. CDR3 length equals 14 residues. Germline CDR1 reads MNHNS; CDR2 reads SASEGT. Trimming removed 4 bases at V and 0 bases at J, with 10 bases between. CDR3 in amino acids: CASSVVTSSYEQYF. Written as DNA, the CDR3 is TGTGCCAGCAGTGTAGTGACAAGCTCCTACGAGCAGTACTTC.

This sequence joins TRBV29-1 and TRBJ1-1, with D maybe TRBD1 (5 bases). This CDR3 has 12 amino acids. The V gene lost 4 bases and the J gene lost 0 bases, with 6 bases spanning the gap. Germline values: CDR1 SQVTM, CDR2 ANQGSEA. The CDR3 DNA follows: TGCAGCGTTGGGGGCCTGAACACTGAAGCTTTCTTT. This translates into CSVGGLNTEAFF. Complete variable domain (other parts from reference TRBV29-1 and TRBJ1-1): SAVISQKPSRDICQRGTSLTIQCQVDSQVTMMFWYRQQPGQSLTLIATANQGSEATYESGFVIDKFPISRPNLTFSTLTVSNMSPEDSSIYLCSVGGLNTEAFFGQGTRLTVV.

The DNA for the CDR3 is TGTGCCAGCAGCTTAGGCTACGCAGGATCCTACGAGCAGTACTTC. This gives the protein CASSLGYAGSYEQYF. The chain carries TRBV11-2 and TRBJ2-7; no clear D gene. CDR3 length: 15 amino acids. From germline, CDR1 is SGHAT and CDR2 FQNNGV. The V end lost 1 base, the J end lost 1 base, and 11 bases lay between the germline ends.

This chain connects TRBV11-1 to TRBJ2-7, with TRBD2 matching 8 bases. The CDR3 covers 16 residues. From germline, CDR1 is SGHAT and CDR2 FQDESV (reference sequence). V was pared by 4 bases and J by 1 base, with 9 bases of the junction left unmatched. The CDR3 bases are TGTGCCAGCAGCTCCCTTAGGCGGGGGGCTTCCTACGAGCAGTACTTC. Residues: CASSSLRRGASYEQYF.

For the CDR3, the DNA is TGTGCCAGCAGCCCACCAAGGACAGGGGAAGACGAGCAGTACTTC. It specifies CASSPPRTGEDEQYF. The V gene is TRBV9, the J gene TRBJ2-7, with TRBD1 matching over 9 bases. CDR3 length equals 15 residues. Germline V gene lookup returns CDR1 SGDLS and CDR2 YYNGEE. V trimming: 4 bases; J trimming: 5 bases; junction bases outside the gene matches: 10.

The chain is built from TRBV7-8 and TRBJ2-3; D unclear. The CDR3 sequence is 14 residues long. Looked up from germline, CDR1 is SGHVS and CDR2 is FQNEAQ. V was clipped by 0 bases and J by 2 bases, with 6 bases between them. The CDR3 sequence is CASSLAGLTDTQYF. CDR3 nucleotide sequence: TGTGCCAGCAGCTTAGCGGGCCTCACAGATACGCAGTATTTT.

The rearrangement links TRBV19 to TRBJ1-2; 8 nucleotides agree with TRBD1. After removal of 2 bases from V and 7 bases from J, the junction contained 3 bases not matched to a gene. Germline values: CDR1 LNHDA, CDR2 SQIVND (reference sequence). CDR3 length: 13 residues. The CDR3 here is CASSIQGAFGYTF. For the CDR3, the DNA is TGTGCCAGTAGTATACAGGGGGCATTTGGCTACACCTTC.

This rearrangement joins TRBV9 to TRBJ1-1, with D tentatively TRBD1 (6 bases). Germline lookup yields CDR1 SGDLS and CDR2 YYNGEE. The CDR3 runs 14 residues. Trimming took off 3 bases at V and 7 bases at J, with 16 bases between the two ends. In DNA, the CDR3 is TGTGCCAGCAGCGGGGCGGATATAGGGGGTGAAGCTTTCTTT. This translates into CASSGADIGGEAFF.